The 22 T cell receptor beta chains below all came from one sample that was sequenced in a study of molecular identifiers for immune sequencing clone quantification. TCRdb recomputed calls from the PCR reads with MiXCR, one row per CDR3 protein. Among under 650,000 distinct CDR3 sequences listed, just under 20% were seen once. Sequencing was performed on naive CD8+ T cells from blood, with Jurkat cell RNA spiked in. Stated subset: FACS-sorted CD8+CD4-CCR7+CD45RA+ naive T cells. The receptor set was obtained from a human donor in good health. Some libraries in this study had Jurkat cell RNA spiked in.

The rearrangement links TRBV5-8 to TRBJ2-4; D ambiguous. Germline V lookup: CDR1 SGHTS, CDR2 YDEGEE. The V end lost 0 bases, the J end lost 9 bases, and 16 bases lay between the germline ends. This CDR3 region has 15 residues. CDR3 loop: CASSLGLGPGAIQYF. DNA for the CDR3: TGTGCCAGCAGCTTGGGGCTTGGCCCCGGAGCCATTCAGTACTTC.

Turning to this clonotype: This sequence may be a read error, since a much larger clone differs from it by one base. The CDR3 sequence: CAWSNGGVYGQYF. The DNA for the CDR3 is TGTGCCTGGAGTAACGGGGGTGTCTACGGGCAGTACTTC. J is TRBJ2-7 and V is TRBV30; weak D call: TRBD2 (6 bases). This CDR3 is 13 amino acids long. Germline V gene lookup returns CDR1 GTSNPN and CDR2 SVGIG (reference sequence).

This chain uses TRBV19 with TRBJ2-1; 7 nucleotides align to TRBD1. J lost 7 bases, V lost 8 bases, and 11 bases had no gene match. The CDR3 covers 14 residues. CDR1 and CDR2 (germline): LNHDA, SQIVND (reference sequence). CDR3 coding DNA: TGTGCCAGTGGATGGGCGGTCAGGGGGAATGAGCAGTTCTTC. This gives the protein CASGWAVRGNEQFF.

The sample holds a few counts of this clonotype. The genes are TRBV19 and TRBJ2-7, with TRBD2 matching over 10 bases. Germline-derived CDR1 and CDR2 are LNHDA and SQIVND (reference sequence). The CDR3 spans 15 residues. V lost 3 bases, J lost 0 bases, and 2 bases stayed unmatched. CDR3 sequence reads: CASSILAGASYEQYF. CDR3 DNA: TGTGCCAGTAGTATTCTAGCGGGGGCCTCCTACGAGCAGTACTTC.

Comments on this clonotype: In this CDR3 the conserved last residue, phenylalanine or tryptophan, is missing, so a read error is likely. This chain joins TRBV7-9 and TRBJ2-7; TRBD1 might be the D (5 bases). The length of the CDR3 is 13 residues. Germline lookup yields CDR1 SEHNR and CDR2 FQNEAQ (reference sequence). V dropped 5 bases and J dropped 6 bases, with 14 bases sitting between them. DNA for the CDR3: TGTGCCAGCAGCCCGCGACAGCGTGCCGAGCAGTACCTC. As protein: CASSPRQRAEQYL.

This clonotype was seen ten or more times. The J gene is TRBJ1-1, the V gene TRBV6-2 or TRBV6-3; D unresolved. This CDR3 contains 14 residues. Germline V CDR1 and CDR2: MNHEY, SVGEGT. Trimming left V 6 bases short and J 0 bases short, with 11 bases between. In DNA form, the CDR3 reads TGTGCCAGCAGCCCCTATCCAGTGAACACTGAAGCTTTCTTT. Its protein product is CASSPYPVNTEAFF.

In its sample, this clonotype was seen many times. This chain uses TRBV30 with TRBJ1-1, with D hard to call. With 1 base removed from V and 0 bases from J, the gap between germline ends came to 9 bases. The CDR3 extends over 14 amino acids. Germline CDR1 reads GTSNPN; CDR2 reads SVGIG (reference sequence). The CDR3 nucleotides read TGTGCCTGGAGTGCTGGAGTGATGAACACTGAAGCTTTCTTT. Translating gives CAWSAGVMNTEAFF.

Notes on this clonotype: A much more abundant neighbour one base away suggests this may be a read error. The chain carries TRBV12-3 or TRBV12-4 and TRBJ2-2; D gene uncertain. V was shortened by 1 base and J by 6 bases, with 9 bases between the two germline ends. The CDR3 loop spans 14 amino acids. The CDR3 DNA follows: TGTGCCAGCAGTTTAGTTACGGCGGCCGGGGAGCTGTTTTTT. This codes for CASSLVTAAGELFF.

This clonotype was recorded at least ten times. The chain links TRBV4-1 to TRBJ2-2; no reliable D call. This CDR3 is built from 13 residues. Germline V CDR1 and CDR2: MGHRA, YSYEKL. V was shortened by 3 bases and J by 10 bases, with 12 bases between the two germline ends. CDR3 amino acids: CASSQVVVEELFF. The CDR3 DNA is TGCGCCAGCAGCCAGGTGGTCGTAGAGGAGCTGTTTTTT.

Comments on this clonotype: A read error is possible here, since a much larger clone lies one base away. V is TRBV4-3 and J is TRBJ2-5; TRBD1 or TRBD2 may be the D gene (7 bases each). Germline CDR1 and CDR2: LGHNA and YSLEER. CDR3 length: 14 residues. The CDR3 DNA follows: TGCGCCAGCAGCCAACAGGGGGGGGAAGAGACCCAGCACTTC. Its protein is CASSQQGGEETQHF.

This clonotype was seen a handful of times. The rearrangement links TRBV12-3 or TRBV12-4 to TRBJ2-1; 9 bases agree with TRBD1. The junction had 4 bases not matched to a gene; V was cut back by 4 bases and J by 6 bases. The CDR3 is made up of 14 amino acids. The CDR3, as DNA: TGTGCCAGCAGTTCAGGGGACAGGGTCAATGAGCAGTTCTTC. Translated: CASSSGDRVNEQFF.

This clonotype was detected many times. The gene calls are TRBV5-4 and TRBJ2-6; maybe TRBD1 (6 bases). Germline V gene data show CDR1 as SGHNT and CDR2 as YYREEE (reference sequence). CDR3 length: 17 amino acids. The ends were cut back, 4 bases at V and 0 bases at J, with 14 bases in the middle. The CDR3 bases are TGTGCCAGCAGCGGAACGACAGGACGCTCTGGGGCCAACGTCCTGACTTTC. This codes for CASSGTTGRSGANVLTF.

This clonotype was found many times. The chain is built from TRBV7-3 and TRBJ2-2; D is undetermined. The V end was cut by 7 bases, the J end by 16 bases, with 10 bases between. Per germline, CDR1 SGHTA and CDR2 FQGTGA. The CDR3 is made up of 9 amino acids. In nucleotides, the CDR3 is TGTGCCAGCACCTATCTTCCGTTTTTT. This encodes CASTYLPFF.

A few counts support this clonotype. V usage is TRBV2 and J usage is TRBJ1-1, with D unresolved. Germline loops: CDR1 SNHLY, CDR2 FYNNEI. This CDR3 has 14 amino acids. V dropped 2 bases and J dropped 2 bases, with 9 bases sitting between them. CDR3 nucleotides: TGTGCCAGCAGTGAAAGGTGGGGTAACACTGAAGCTTTCTTT. Protein sequence: CASSERWGNTEAFF.

This clonotype was recorded at least ten times. J is TRBJ2-3 and V is TRBV18; 8 positions agree with TRBD2. The CDR3 is 16 amino acids. Germline CDR1 is KGHSH and CDR2 is LQKENI. The V gene end was trimmed by 3 bases and the J gene end by 3 bases; junction bases not matched to a gene: 8. The CDR3 sequence: CASSPPGLGRTDTQYF. CDR3 bases: TGTGCCAGCTCACCGCCGGGACTAGGGAGAACAGATACGCAGTATTTT. Full variable domain (rest looked up from reference TRBV18 and TRBJ2-3): NAGVMQNPRHLVRRRGQEARLRCSPMKGHSHVYWYRQLPEEGLKFMVYLQKENIIDESGMPKERFSAEFPKEGPSILRIQQVVRGDSAAYFCASSPPGLGRTDTQYFGPGTRLTVL.

This clonotype was counted only a few times. The chain employs TRBV29-1 and TRBJ2-2; D is perhaps TRBD2 (5 bases). Germline CDR1 reads SQVTM; CDR2 reads ANQGSEA. Trimming removed 1 base from V and 5 bases from J, with 8 bases in between. The length of the CDR3 is 13 residues. This CDR3 is CSVEAGETGELFF. The CDR3, as DNA: TGCAGCGTTGAAGCTGGGGAGACCGGGGAGCTGTTTTTT.

This clonotype came up many times. The chain employs TRBV29-1 and TRBJ1-2, with D perhaps matching TRBD1 (5 bases). Trimming stripped 6 bases from V and 0 bases from J, with 17 bases between. This CDR3 is built from 15 residues. Germline V gives CDR1 SQVTM, CDR2 ANQGSEA. CDR3 sequence (DNA): TGCAGCGTGAAGGAAACAGGAGCAACTAACTATGGCTACACCTTC. Residues: CSVKETGATNYGYTF. The variable domain in full, with the rest retrieved from reference TRBV29-1 and TRBJ1-2, is SAVISQKPSRDICQRGTSLTIQCQVDSQVTMMFWYRQQPGQSLTLIATANQGSEATYESGFVIDKFPISRPNLTFSTLTVSNMSPEDSSIYLCSVKETGATNYGYTFGSGTRLTVV.

This clonotype was seen repeatedly, ten times or more. V and J are TRBV6-6 and TRBJ2-2; D call uncertain. Trimming took 3 bases from V and 1 from J, leaving 6 bases between them. Germline CDR1 reads MNHNY; CDR2 reads SVGAGI (reference sequence). This CDR3 region has 14 residues. The CDR3 sequence: CASSYSWNTGELFF. CDR3 bases: TGTGCCAGCAGTTATTCGTGGAACACCGGGGAGCTGTTTTTT.

Many counts were recorded for this clonotype. V gene TRBV4-1 combines with J gene TRBJ2-3; D is ambiguous. CDR3 length: 14 amino acids. The germline CDR1 and CDR2 sequences are MGHRA and YSYEKL. Deletions cut 0 bases from V and 0 bases from J, with 4 bases between. CDR3 in DNA: TGCGCCAGCAGCCAAGACACTAGCACAGATACGCAGTATTTT. Encoded protein: CASSQDTSTDTQYF.

For this clonotype: Possible read error: a much larger clone is one base away. The chain recombines TRBV20-1 with TRBJ2-1; 10 bases line up with TRBD1. The length of the CDR3 is 13 residues. CDR1 is DFQATT and CDR2 is SNEGSKA in the germline V gene (reference sequence). Trimming removed 4 bases from V and 4 bases from J; junction bases left unmatched: 1. The DNA of the CDR3 is TGCAGTGCTAAGGACAGGGGGTACAATGAGCAGTTCTTC. This encodes CSAKDRGYNEQFF.

Worth noting for this clonotype: A much larger clone lies a single base off, so this may be a read error. The V gene is TRBV6-6, the J gene TRBJ2-3; 7 nucleotides align to TRBD2. CDR1 and CDR2 (germline): MNHNY, SVGAGI (reference sequence). The CDR3 extends over 12 amino acids. The CDR3 here is CASHTAGDTRYF. The CDR3 DNA follows: TGTGCCAGCCACACCGCGGGAGATACGCGGTATTTT.

This chain connects TRBV7-9 to TRBJ1-4, with a tentative D call TRBD1 (6 bases). The CDR3 contains 15 residues. In germline, CDR1 is SEHNR, CDR2 FQNEAQ (reference sequence). V was shortened by 4 bases and J by 3 bases, with 12 bases between the two germline ends. The CDR3 DNA reads as TGTGCCAGCAGCTGGGGGCCGGGGGCTAATGAAAAACTGTTTTTT. This codes for CASSWGPGANEKLFF.